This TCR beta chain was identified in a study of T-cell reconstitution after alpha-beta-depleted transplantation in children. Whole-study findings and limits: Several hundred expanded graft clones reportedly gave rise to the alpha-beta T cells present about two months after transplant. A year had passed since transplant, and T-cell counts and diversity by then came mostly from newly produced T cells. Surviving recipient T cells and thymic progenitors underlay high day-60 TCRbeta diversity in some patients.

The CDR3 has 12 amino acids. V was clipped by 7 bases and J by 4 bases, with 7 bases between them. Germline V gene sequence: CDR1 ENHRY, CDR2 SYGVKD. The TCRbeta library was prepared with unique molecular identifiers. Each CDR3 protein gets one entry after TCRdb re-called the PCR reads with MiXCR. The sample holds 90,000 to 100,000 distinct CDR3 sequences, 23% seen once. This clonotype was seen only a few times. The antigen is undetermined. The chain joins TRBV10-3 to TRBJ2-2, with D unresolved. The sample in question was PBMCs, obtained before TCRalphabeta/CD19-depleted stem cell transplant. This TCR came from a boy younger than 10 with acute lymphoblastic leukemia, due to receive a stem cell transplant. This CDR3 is CAINIGTGELFF. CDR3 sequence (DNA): TGTGCCATCAACATAGGCACCGGGGAGCTGTTTTTT.